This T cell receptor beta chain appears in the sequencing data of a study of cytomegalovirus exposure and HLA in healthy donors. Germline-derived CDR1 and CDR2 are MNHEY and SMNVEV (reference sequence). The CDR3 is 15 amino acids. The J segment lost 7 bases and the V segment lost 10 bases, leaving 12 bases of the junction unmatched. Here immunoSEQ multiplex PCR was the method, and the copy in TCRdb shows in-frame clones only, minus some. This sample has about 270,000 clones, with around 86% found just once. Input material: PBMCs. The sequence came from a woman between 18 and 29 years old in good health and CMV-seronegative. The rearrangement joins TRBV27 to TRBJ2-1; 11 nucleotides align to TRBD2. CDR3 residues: CATHLAGGPYNEQFF. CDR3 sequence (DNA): TGTGCCACTCACTTAGCGGGAGGGCCGTATAATGAGCAGTTCTTC.